One and the same sample provided the 12 T cell receptor beta chains below, sequenced in a study of post-analysis software for immune sequencing data. Study-level findings and limits: Comparison of patients with controls showed about 5 TRBV segments more frequent in patients, TRBV5-6, TRBV5-1 and TRBV20-1 among them.

cDNA libraries for TCR beta contained unique molecular identifiers. TCRdb processed the PCR reads anew with MiXCR; each CDR3 protein has one entry. The table has hundreds of thousands of distinct CDR3 sequences, approximately 60% seen once; the top ten hold 11%. These receptors are not linked to any known antigen. Sequenced: blood. The receptors come from a girl aged 2 to 9 with multiple sclerosis.

The V and J genes are TRBV20-1 and TRBJ2-1; TRBD2 is a possible D gene (6 bases). The CDR3 runs to 15 residues. Looked up from germline, CDR1 is DFQATT and CDR2 is SNEGSKA (reference sequence). The ends were cut back, 5 bases at V and 3 bases at J, with 17 bases in the middle. The CDR3 spells CSAAPWGGDYNEQFF. For the CDR3, the DNA is TGCAGTGCTGCCCCTTGGGGCGGGGACTACAATGAGCAGTTCTTC.

This clonotype was observed a handful of times. The CDR3 loop is CASSPPPGVGQPQHF. In DNA, the CDR3 is TGTGCCAGCAGTCCTCCTCCGGGGGTCGGTCAGCCCCAGCATTTT. This chain connects TRBV12-3 or TRBV12-4 to TRBJ1-5; tentatively, D is TRBD1 (5 bases). V was clipped by 5 bases and J by 6 bases, with 17 bases between them. The CDR3 consists of 15 residues.

This clonotype was seen only a few times. CDR3: CACFSRGSYEQYF. The CDR3 bases are TGTGCCTGCTTTAGTAGGGGCTCCTACGAGCAGTACTTC. This chain links TRBV30 with TRBJ2-7; D might be TRBD1 (5 bases). Trimming left V 6 bases short and J 0 bases short, with 12 bases between. Germline values: CDR1 GTSNPN, CDR2 SVGIG (reference sequence). The CDR3 has 13 residues.

The chain couples TRBV5-1 to TRBJ2-7; no definite D call. The CDR3 spans 13 residues. Germline assignment: CDR1 SGHRS and CDR2 YFSETQ. V was trimmed by 0 bases and J by 6 bases, leaving 10 bases between them. The CDR3 DNA reads TGCGCCAGCAGCTTGGGGGATAATCTCGAGCAGTACTTC. It codes for CASSLGDNLEQYF.

The rearrangement joins TRBV7-8 to TRBJ1-5; TRBD1 matches at 10 bases. Losses at the gene ends were 5 bases for V and 3 bases for J; bases not matched to a gene: 7. CDR1 and CDR2 (germline): SGHVS, FQNEAQ. This CDR3 spans 16 amino acids. The CDR3 protein is CASSLSGQGINQPQHF. As DNA, the CDR3 is TGTGCCAGCAGCCTATCGGGACAGGGGATCAATCAGCCCCAGCATTTT. The full variable domain, with the rest looked up from reference TRBV7-8 and TRBJ1-5, is GAGVSQSPRYKVAKRGQDVALRCDPISGHVSLFWYQQALGQGPEFLTYFQNEAQLDKSGLPSDRFFAERPEGSVSTLKIQRTQQEDSAVYLCASSLSGQGINQPQHFGDGTRLSIL.

This clonotype was recorded a few times. The chain is built from TRBV28 and TRBJ1-2; D is possibly TRBD1 (5 bases). The CDR3 loop spans 12 amino acids. Trimming took 8 bases from V and 4 from J, leaving 11 bases between them. The V gene's germline CDR1 is MDHEN and CDR2 SYDVKM. This CDR3 reads CASWGTVYGYTF. Written as DNA, the CDR3 is TGTGCCAGCTGGGGGACGGTCTATGGCTACACCTTC.

This clonotype was counted between two and nine times. The chain has TRBV5-1 and TRBJ2-6, with D uncertain. V was pared by 4 bases and J by 0 bases, with 8 bases between. The CDR3 contains 15 residues. Germline V gives CDR1 SGHRS, CDR2 YFSETQ. CDR3 amino acids: CASSPRNSGANVLTF. The DNA of the CDR3 is TGCGCCAGCAGCCCTCGAAACTCTGGGGCCAACGTCCTGACTTTC.

V usage is TRBV5-5 and J usage is TRBJ1-2; D might be TRBD1 (5 bases). CDR3 length: 14 amino acids. The germline V and J ends were trimmed by 4 bases and 7 bases, with 17 bases remaining between them. CDR1 and CDR2 from the germline V gene are SGHKS and YYEKEE (reference sequence). The CDR3 sequence is CASSLTSGRPGYTF. As DNA, the CDR3 is TGTGCCAGCAGCCTGACCTCGGGACGGCCTGGCTACACCTTC.

The gene calls are TRBV4-1 and TRBJ1-2; no definite D call. CDR1 and CDR2 from the germline V gene are MGHRA and YSYEKL. This CDR3 spans 13 amino acids. The V gene lost 1 base and the J gene lost 3 bases, with 6 bases spanning the gap. CDR3 in amino acids: CASSQGWYYGYTF. The CDR3 bases are TGCGCCAGCAGCCAAGGGTGGTACTATGGCTACACCTTC.

V gene TRBV24-1 combines with J gene TRBJ2-1; TRBD2 matches at 10 bases. Trimming removed 2 bases from V and 8 bases from J; junction bases left unmatched: 14. Germline CDR1 is KGHDR and CDR2 is SFDVKD. The CDR3 runs to 18 residues. CDR3 nucleotides: TGTGCCACCAGTGATTCTAGCGGGAGAATCGCCCCTTACGATGAGCAGTTCTTC. Translated: CATSDSSGRIAPYDEQFF.

This clonotype was seen a handful of times. The chain carries TRBV20-1 and TRBJ2-3; 8 bases map to TRBD2. V lost 3 bases and J lost 1; bases outside the gene matches: 0. Germline V gives CDR1 DFQATT, CDR2 SNEGSKA (reference sequence). This CDR3 has 13 amino acids. Written as DNA, the CDR3 is TGCAGTGCTAGGGGACTAGGCACAGATACGCAGTATTTT. It yields the protein CSARGLGTDTQYF.

This chain connects TRBV6-1 to TRBJ2-3; 9 nucleotides agree with TRBD1. Germline V gives CDR1 MNHNS, CDR2 SASEGT. This CDR3 region has 17 residues. Trimming cost V 6 bases and J 1 base; bases outside gene matches: 11. CDR3 region: CASSSTGTGYRTDTQYF. For the CDR3, the DNA is TGTGCCAGCAGCTCTACCGGGACAGGGTACCGCACAGATACGCAGTATTTT.